This T cell receptor beta chain is drawn from a study of T-cell reconstitution after alpha-beta-depleted transplantation in children. Study findings and constraints: From newly produced T cells came most of the T-cell counts and diversity one year after transplant. Several hundred expanded graft clones reportedly gave rise to the alpha-beta T cells present about two months after transplant.

Preparation of the TCRbeta library used unique molecular identifiers. TCRdb used MiXCR to reprocess the PCR reads, holding one entry per CDR3 protein. Among roughly 250,000 distinct CDR3 sequences listed, around 7.5% were seen once. This clonotype was observed at least ten times. Its antigen is currently unknown. Germline V gene sequence: CDR1 KGHDR, CDR2 SFDVKD. Trimming took off 7 bases at V and 5 bases at J, with 16 bases between the two ends. CDR3 length: 14 residues. The sample was PBMCs, mostly from graft donor cells, taken 180 days after TCRalphabeta/CD19-depleted stem cell transplant. The TCR sequence derives from a male patient younger than 18 who had a stem cell transplant for acute lymphoblastic leukemia, so the T cells may come from the graft donor. V and J are TRBV24-1 and TRBJ2-5; no firm D call. CDR3 sequence reads: CATRQTPLVETQYF. The CDR3 DNA reads as TGTGCCACCAGACAGACTCCTCTCGTGGAGACCCAGTACTTC.